This TCR beta chain was identified in a study of Graves' ophthalmopathy and Graves' hyperthyroidism. About the research overall: Stable hyperthyroidism denotes an absence of ophthalmopathy throughout 18 months of follow-up. Findings and caveats of the study: The model reached 70.59% sensitivity and under 75% specificity for predicting ophthalmopathy progression.

This clonotype was recorded many times. Its antigen is not known. The V gene lost 2 bases and the J gene lost 3 bases, with 14 bases spanning the gap. Germline CDR1 reads MGHRA; CDR2 reads YSYEKL. The CDR3 covers 15 residues. The authors amplified TCR beta CDR3 regions, and they did so from RNA transcripts for repertoire sequencing. After a first-round RT-PCR with HTBI primers, a second-round multiplex PCR was run. TCRdb reprocessed the multiplex PCR reads via MiXCR and lists one record per CDR3 protein. The sample lists over a million distinct CDR3 sequences; 36% were seen once. This rearrangement joins TRBV4-1 to TRBJ2-7; a weak D match, TRBD2 (6 bases). The sample consisted of peripheral blood or thyroid tissue (not recorded which). The receptor comes from an adult man with Graves' hyperthyroidism. In DNA, the CDR3 is TGCGCCAGCAGCCAACGGTCGGGGGATTTCTACGAGCAGTACTTC. Translated, it gives CASSQRSGDFYEQYF.